This is a list of T cell receptor beta chains from one sample in a study of CD8 T cells in Susac syndrome. TCRdb re-called the immunoSEQ multiplex PCR reads through MiXCR, storing one row per CDR3 protein. The sample has a few hundred thousand distinct CDR3 sequences, nearly 97% seen once. The sequenced sample consisted of CD4+ T cells from PBMCs. The receptors were gathered from a human donor with multiple sclerosis. Each CDR3 is given with its conserved first and last residue. D genes are given only for firm matches. The size entry is marked missing in some rows and otherwise reads once, few, many or a size class.

J,V,D,size,DNA,CDR3
TRBJ1-2,TRBV27,NA,NA,TGTGCCAGCAGTCCCTGGCGGGAGGGGGGCTACACCTTC,CASSPWREGGYTF
TRBJ1-2,TRBV2,NA,once,TGTGCCAGCAGTTCCTTGTGGAGTGGCTACACCTTC,CASSSLWSGYTF
TRBJ1-2,TRBV29-1,NA,NA,TGCAGCGTTGCTCAAGGGGGTCCCTATGGCTACACCTTC,CSVAQGGPYGYTF
TRBJ2-1,TRBV3-1,NA,NA,TGTGCCAGCAGACACCAAGGGCACTACAATGAGCAGTTCTTC,CASRHQGHYNEQFF
TRBJ2-7,TRBV3-1,NA,NA,TGTGCCAGCAGCCGCAGGAGCTACGAGCAGTACTTC,CASSRRSYEQYF
TRBJ2-1,TRBV28,TRBD2,NA,TGTGCCAGCAGTCCCCTGCTAGCGGGCCCCACCTTCTACAATGAGCAGTTCTTC,CASSPLLAGPTFYNEQFF
TRBJ2-2,TRBV29-1,NA,NA,TGCAGCGCAGTTGCGGGAAAGGGGGGGCCGAACACCGGGGAGCTGTTTTTT,CSAVAGKGGPNTGELFF
TRBJ2-5,TRBV6-5,NA,NA,TGTGCCAGCAGTTACGTCCAGCAAGAGACCCAGTACTTC,CASSYVQQETQYF
TRBJ2-1,TRBV5-1,NA,NA,TGCGCCAGCAGCTTGGCCGGGGGTATAGGGAATGAGCAGTTCTTC,CASSLAGGIGNEQFF
TRBJ1-2,TRBV25-1,TRBD1,NA,TGTGCCAGCAGTGAAGCCGGGACAGGGGGTCCTGACTATGGCTACACCTTC,CASSEAGTGGPDYGYTF
TRBJ2-7,TRBV29-1,NA,NA,TGCAGCGTTTCCCTGGGTCAGACCTACGAGCAGTACTTC,CSVSLGQTYEQYF
TRBJ2-7,TRBV28,NA,NA,TGTGCCAGCAGTCTCCCTTTGCTCGAGCAGTACTTC,CASSLPLLEQYF
TRBJ2-3,TRBV24-1,TRBD1,NA,TGTGCCACCAGTGCGGGGACAGGGGGCTTTCGGGATACGCAGTATTTT,CATSAGTGGFRDTQYF
TRBJ2-5,TRBV29-1,NA,few,TGCAGCGTTCTGAGGGGCCAAGAGACCCAGTACTTC,CSVLRGQETQYF
TRBJ1-5,TRBV28,NA,NA,TGTGCCAGCAGTTTAGCGGGCAGCAATCAGCCCCAGCATTTT,CASSLAGSNQPQHF
TRBJ2-7,TRBV18,TRBD2,NA,TGTGCCAGCTCACCCACGGGACTAGGGTCCTACGAGCAGTACTTC,CASSPTGLGSYEQYF
TRBJ2-3,TRBV27,NA,NA,TGTGCCAGCAGTTTATCCGGAGGATATACGCAGTATTTT,CASSLSGGYTQYF
TRBJ2-5,TRBV27,NA,NA,TGTCAGCTGAACAGGGTTGGGGAGACCCAGTACTTC,CQLNRVGETQYF
TRBJ2-1,TRBV7-9,TRBD2,NA,TGTGCCAGCAGCCTAGCGGGCCATGGAGGGAATGAGCAGTTCTTC,CASSLAGHGGNEQFF
TRBJ2-1,TRBV3-1,NA,NA,TGTGCCAGCAGCCCAACACGTAACTCCTACAATGAGCAGTTCTTC,CASSPTRNSYNEQFF
TRBJ1-2,TRBV25-1,NA,NA,TGTGCCAGCAGGCATGGGGGGGATTATGGCTACACCTTC,CASRHGGDYGYTF
TRBJ1-1,TRBV6-6,NA,NA,TGTGCCAGCAGTTACTTGACAGGCCCCCACACTGAAGCTTTCTTT,CASSYLTGPHTEAFF
TRBJ2-3,TRBV28,NA,once,TGTGCCAGCAGTTCGGCGGATAGCACAGATACGCAGTATTTT,CASSSADSTDTQYF
TRBJ2-5,TRBV5-1,NA,NA,TGCGCCAGCAGCTTGGTAGCTGTTAGCGCAGAGACCCAGTACTTC,CASSLVAVSAETQYF
TRBJ1-1,TRBV20-1,NA,NA,TGCAGTGCAAGAAGGGAGGGCGACGACACTGAAGCTTTCTTT,CSARREGDDTEAFF
TRBJ2-3,TRBV27,NA,NA,TGTGCCAGCAAAAGGCTTACTAGCACAGATACGCAGTATTTT,CASKRLTSTDTQYF
TRBJ1-6,TRBV6-4,NA,NA,TGTGCCAGCAGTGAAACCGGAGGGTCCAATTCACCCCTCCACTTT,CASSETGGSNSPLHF
TRBJ2-1,TRBV9,TRBD2,NA,TGTGCCAGCAAGGGCGGGAGGTGGGATGAGCAGTTCTTC,CASKGGRWDEQFF
TRBJ2-3,TRBV29-1,NA,NA,TGCAGCGTTGAAGATCGCGGACGAGCCGTAGATACGCAGTATTTT,CSVEDRGRAVDTQYF
TRBJ2-1,TRBV20-1,NA,few,TGCAGTGCTAGAGATCTGGGGAGCTCCTACAATGAGCAGTTCTTC,CSARDLGSSYNEQFF
TRBJ2-7,TRBV15,NA,NA,TGTGCCACCAGCAGAGTTGGGAAGGGGTACGAGCAGTACTTC,CATSRVGKGYEQYF
TRBJ1-1,TRBV20-1,TRBD1,NA,TGCAGTGCGGATGGGGACAGGGGTGCGAACACTGAAGCTTTCTTT,CSADGDRGANTEAFF
TRBJ2-1,TRBV5-6,NA,NA,TGTGCCAGCAGCTTGGTCGGCACCGGGAGAGTCTATGAGCAGTTCTTC,CASSLVGTGRVYEQFF
TRBJ2-1,TRBV20-1,TRBD1,once,TGCAGTGCCCGAACGACAGGGTTTGTCTACAATGAGCAGTTCTTC,CSARTTGFVYNEQFF
TRBJ2-1,TRBV6-5,NA,NA,TGTGCCAGCAGTGGGACCGATGAGCAGTTCTTC,CASSGTDEQFF
TRBJ2-7,TRBV27,NA,NA,TGTGCCAGCAGTCCCTTAAGAGCTCCTCGCGAGCAGTACTTC,CASSPLRAPREQYF
TRBJ2-3,TRBV6-2/TRBV6-3,NA,NA,TGTGCCAGCAGTTTCACGAATACGCAGTATTTT,CASSFTNTQYF
TRBJ1-5,TRBV4-2,NA,once,TGTGCCAGCAGCCATACTGTCGGTCAGCCCCAGCATTTT,CASSHTVGQPQHF
TRBJ2-7,TRBV6-2/TRBV6-3,TRBD1,NA,TGTGCCAGCAGTTACCCCCTATCGGACATTAGGGGGCCCTACGAGCAGTACTTC,CASSYPLSDIRGPYEQYF
TRBJ2-7,TRBV30,NA,NA,TGTGCCTGGAACAGGGACTTTTCCTACGAGCAGTACTTC,CAWNRDFSYEQYF